The clone carrying this T cell receptor (beta chain) was counted once. Antigen: not known. The CDR3 loop spans 14 amino acids. Germline CDR1 reads MNHNY; CDR2 reads SVGAGI (reference sequence). V trimming: 2 bases; J trimming: 5 bases; junction bases outside the gene matches: 4. Template-switch 5'RACE cDNA synthesis added a 10-nucleotide unique molecular identifier. MiXCR was run by TCRdb on the 5' RACE reads, yielding one entry per CDR3 protein. This table holds more than 55,000 distinct CDR3 sequences, under 30% found once. The sample's time point: technical triplicate 2. The unsorted libraries were generated from a total of 2 million PBMCs, which had been stored in RNAlater at -80 C. This record belongs to a study of neurological immune-mediated disorders. Whole-study findings and limits: Healthy controls had more TCR clonal expansion than multiple sclerosis, which showed the least, whereas HTLV-1-associated myelopathy showed the most.

The chain couples TRBV6-6 to TRBJ2-7, with 9 bases matching TRBD2. This clonotype was sampled from a man aged 55-75 years with HTLV-1-associated myelopathy (HAM/TSP). Sequenced sample: PBMCs. CDR3 amino acids: CASSYRAGGHEQYF. DNA for the CDR3: TGTGCCAGCAGTTACAGGGCGGGAGGGCACGAGCAGTACTTC.